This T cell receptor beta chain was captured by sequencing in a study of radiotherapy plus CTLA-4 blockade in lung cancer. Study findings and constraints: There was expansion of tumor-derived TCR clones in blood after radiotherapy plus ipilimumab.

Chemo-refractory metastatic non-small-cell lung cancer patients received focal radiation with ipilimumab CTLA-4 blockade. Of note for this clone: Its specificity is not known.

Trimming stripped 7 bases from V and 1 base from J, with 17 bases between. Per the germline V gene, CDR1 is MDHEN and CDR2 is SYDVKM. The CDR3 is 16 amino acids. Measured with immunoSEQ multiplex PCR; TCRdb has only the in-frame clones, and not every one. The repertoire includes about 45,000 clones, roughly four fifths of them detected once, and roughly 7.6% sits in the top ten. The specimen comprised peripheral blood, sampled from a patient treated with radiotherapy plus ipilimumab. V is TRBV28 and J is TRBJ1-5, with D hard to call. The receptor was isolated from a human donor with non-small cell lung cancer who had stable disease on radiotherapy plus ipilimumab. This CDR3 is CASTLGGLRSNQPQHF. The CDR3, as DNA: TGTGCCAGCACCCTCGGAGGGTTGCGGAGCAATCAGCCCCAGCATTTT. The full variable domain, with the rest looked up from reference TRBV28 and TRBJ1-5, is DVKVTQSSRYLVKRTGEKVFLECVQDMDHENMFWYRQDPGLGLRLIYFSYDVKMKEKGDIPEGYSVSREKKERFSLILESASTNQTSMYLCASTLGGLRSNQPQHFGDGTRLSIL.